The 6 T cell receptor beta chains in this list originate from one sample, sequenced in a study of T-cell reconstitution after alpha-beta-depleted transplantation in children. During its preparation, the TCRbeta library received unique molecular identifiers. TCRdb used MiXCR to reprocess the PCR reads, holding one entry per CDR3 protein. Of around 300,000 distinct CDR3 sequences listed, approximately 10% are singletons. Sample: peripheral blood, taken 180 days after TCRalphabeta/CD19-depleted stem cell transplant. The receptor source for this set is a male patient aged 2-10 years who had a stem cell transplant for chronic granulomatous disease, so the T cells may come from the graft donor.

At least ten counts were recorded for this clonotype. V gene TRBV5-5 combines with J gene TRBJ1-4; D is unclear. The ends were cut back, 3 bases at V and 3 bases at J, with 9 bases in the middle. The CDR3 is 14 amino acids. The germline gives CDR1 SGHKS, CDR2 YYEKEE (reference sequence). CDR3 region: CASSWRGANEKLFF. CDR3 nucleotide sequence: TGTGCCAGCAGCTGGCGAGGTGCTAATGAAAAACTGTTTTTT.

Turning to this clonotype: This may come from a read error, since a much larger clone is one base off. The CDR3: CSARDSASGKETQHF. CDR3 nucleotides: TGCAGTGCTAGAGATTCGGCTAGCGGGAAAGAGACCCAGCACTTC. This sequence joins TRBV20-1 and TRBJ2-5; 9 bases are a match to TRBD2. The CDR3 is 15 amino acids. Germline CDR1 reads DFQATT; CDR2 reads SNEGSKA (reference sequence).

The table lists this clonotype with many counts. The chain uses TRBV28 and TRBJ1-5; the match to TRBD1 covers 9 bases. V was clipped by 3 bases and J by 11 bases; unmatched bases: 11. The CDR3 sequence is 15 residues long. In germline, CDR1 is MDHEN, CDR2 SYDVKM. DNA of the CDR3: TGTGCCAGCAGTTTCCCCGGGACAGGGTTATCAGCCCAGCATTTT. Protein: CASSFPGTGLSAQHF.

By frequency in the sample, this clonotype is medium-sized. This chain connects TRBV6-5 to TRBJ1-2; D not resolved. Germline loops: CDR1 MNHEY, CDR2 SVGAGI. V was cut by 2 bases and J by 8 bases, with 12 bases left in between. The CDR3 totals 13 residues. CDR3 in DNA: TGTGCCAGCAGTTACAGCGGGCAGTGGGGCTACACCTTC. It codes for CASSYSGQWGYTF.

In this sample, this clonotype turned up many times. This chain links TRBV12-3 or TRBV12-4 with TRBJ2-1; D remains ambiguous. The CDR3 loop spans 10 amino acids. Trimming cost V 4 bases and J 11 bases, with 6 bases left between them. The CDR3 here is CASSSNQQFF. Written as DNA, the CDR3 is TGTGCCAGCAGTTCGAACCAGCAGTTCTTC.

This clonotype was recorded at least ten times. The chain combines TRBV5-5 with TRBJ1-1; D remains ambiguous. The CDR3 covers 14 residues. V was trimmed by 0 bases and J by 6 bases, leaving 12 bases between them. Germline V gives CDR1 SGHKS, CDR2 YYEKEE (reference sequence). The CDR3, as DNA: TGTGCCAGCAGCTTGGAGGCCCGGGGTGCTGAAGCTTTCTTT. Its translation: CASSLEARGAEAFF.